This is a list of T cell receptor beta chains from one sample in a study of cytomegalovirus exposure and HLA in healthy donors. Profiled with immunoSEQ multiplex PCR; TCRdb holds only in-frame clones, not every one. This sample has roughly 150,000 clones, with more than 65% found just once. Sequencing was performed on PBMCs. These receptors came from a man aged 45-65 years in good health and CMV-seropositive. The CDR3 runs from the conserved cysteine through the conserved F or W. A D gene is named only where the DNA matches it firmly. Size values are once, few and many counts, or a class for expanded clones, and some rows have none.

abundance	v_gene	d_gene	j_gene	CDR3aa	CDR3nt
.	TRBV4-1	.	TRBJ1-4	CASSQRQAWEKLFF	TGCGCCAGCAGCCAAAGGCAGGCTTGGGAAAAACTGTTTTTT
few	TRBV10-1	.	TRBJ2-5	CARSGVRETQYF	TGCGCCAGATCGGGGGTGCGGGAGACCCAGTACTTC
.	TRBV7-3	.	TRBJ1-6	CASSEQTGPNSPLHF	TGTGCCAGCAGCGAACAGACAGGACCTAATTCACCCCTCCACTTT
.	TRBV11-2	TRBD1	TRBJ1-5	CASSSTTGPQPQHF	TGTGCCAGCAGCTCGACGACAGGGCCACAGCCCCAGCATTTT
.	TRBV25-1	TRBD1	TRBJ2-5	CASSEARGLWETQYF	TGTGCCAGCAGTGAAGCCAGGGGGCTGTGGGAGACCCAGTACTTC
.	TRBV11-2	.	TRBJ1-4	CASSSRGINEKLFF	TGTGCCAGCAGCAGCCGGGGGATTAATGAAAAACTGTTTTTT
.	TRBV7-9	.	TRBJ2-1	CASSLSRGGYNEQFF	TGTGCCAGCAGCTTAAGCAGGGGCGGGTACAATGAGCAGTTCTTC
.	TRBV13	.	TRBJ2-3	CASSPRWSSDTQYF	TGTGCCAGCAGCCCTCGGTGGAGCTCAGATACGCAGTATTTT
.	TRBV18	.	TRBJ1-1	CASQGPAEAFF	TGTGCCAGCCAGGGGCCGGCCGAAGCTTTCTTT
.	TRBV27	TRBD1	TRBJ2-2	CASSWDRNTGELFF	TGTGCCAGCAGTTGGGACAGGAACACCGGGGAGCTGTTTTTT
.	TRBV5-1	TRBD1	TRBJ1-4	CASSLTRQGFGEKLFF	TGCGCCAGCAGCTTGACCCGACAGGGATTCGGGGAAAAACTGTTTTTT
.	TRBV29-1	TRBD2	TRBJ2-5	CSVEGGAGGARETQYF	TGCAGCGTTGAAGGTGGAGCGGGGGGGGCCAGGGAGACCCAGTACTTC
.	TRBV28	.	TRBJ1-2	CASRDSGSYGYTF	TGTGCCAGCAGGGACTCCGGGAGCTATGGCTACACCTTC
.	TRBV6-1	.	TRBJ1-3	CASSTGTPAGNTIYF	TGTGCCAGCAGCACCGGGACACCCGCTGGAAACACCATATATTTT
.	TRBV28	TRBD2	TRBJ2-1	CASNSQKSGGTYNEQFF	TGTGCCAGCAACTCCCAAAAGTCGGGAGGGACCTACAATGAGCAGTTCTTC
.	TRBV6-6	.	TRBJ2-6	CASSYEGSGANVLTF	TGTGCCAGCAGTTACGAGGGCTCGGGGGCCAACGTCCTGACTTTC
.	TRBV27	TRBD1	TRBJ2-7	CASSLSRDSYEQYF	TGTGCCAGCAGTTTATCGAGGGACAGCTACGAGCAGTACTTC
.	TRBV6-5	TRBD2	TRBJ2-3	CASQREKGTDTQYF	TGTGCCAGCCAGCGGGAGAAAGGGACAGATACGCAGTATTTT
.	TRBV19	TRBD2	TRBJ2-5	CASSTRLAPGGETQYF	TGTGCCAGTAGTACTAGACTAGCTCCTGGGGGGGAGACCCAGTACTTC
.	TRBV9	TRBD2	TRBJ2-5	CASSAGSGGDQETQYF	TGTGCCAGCAGCGCCGGCAGCGGGGGGGACCAAGAGACCCAGTACTTC
.	TRBV25-1	.	TRBJ2-7	CASSGRGSYEQYF	TGTGCCAGCAGTGGAAGGGGTTCCTACGAGCAGTACTTC
.	TRBV7-6	.	TRBJ1-1	CASSLGGTNTEAFF	TGTGCCAGCAGCTTAGGCGGAACGAACACTGAAGCTTTCTTT
.	TRBV28	.	TRBJ1-1	CASSWDSGRTFF	TGTGCCAGCAGTTGGGACTCGGGACGGACTTTCTTT
.	TRBV2	TRBD2	TRBJ2-1	CASSVERGSYNEQFF	TGTGCCAGCAGTGTCGAGCGGGGCTCCTACAATGAGCAGTTCTTC
.	TRBV28	.	TRBJ1-3	CASSTLGRRNTIYF	TGTGCCAGCAGTACCCTGGGCAGGCGCAACACCATATATTTT
.	TRBV4-1	.	TRBJ1-1	CASSQGHKSMNTEAFF	TGCGCCAGCAGCCAAGGACACAAGAGTATGAACACTGAAGCTTTCTTT
.	TRBV18	TRBD1	TRBJ2-7	CASSPRDSDSYEQYF	TGTGCCAGCTCACCACGGGACAGCGATTCCTACGAGCAGTACTTC
.	TRBV28	.	TRBJ1-1	CASSSTPNTEAFF	TGTGCCAGCAGTTCAACTCCGAACACTGAAGCTTTCTTT
medium-sized	TRBV2	TRBD2	TRBJ2-7	CASEIAGGDYEQYF	TGTGCCAGCGAAATAGCGGGGGGCGACTACGAGCAGTACTTC
.	TRBV27	TRBD1	TRBJ2-7	CASRGQPDYEQYF	TGTGCCAGCAGGGGACAGCCGGACTACGAGCAGTACTTC
.	TRBV5-8	.	TRBJ1-1	CASSLLGTMNTEAFF	TGTGCCAGCAGCTTGCTGGGCACCATGAACACTGAAGCTTTCTTT
.	TRBV4-1	TRBD2	TRBJ2-7	CASSPGGSTSGTYEQYF	TGCGCCAGCAGCCCGGGGGGTTCGACTAGCGGGACCTACGAGCAGTACTTC
.	TRBV7-2	.	TRBJ2-7	CASSQGVAGGYEQYF	TGTGCCAGCAGCCAGGGTGTCGCCGGGGGCTACGAGCAGTACTTC
.	TRBV7-2	TRBD1	TRBJ1-1	CASSLVLLARGPPEAFF	TGTGCCAGCAGCTTAGTTTTGTTAGCCAGGGGGCCCCCTGAAGCTTTCTTT
.	TRBV4-2	TRBD2	TRBJ2-5	CASSQDPSGGAETQYF	TGTGCCAGCAGCCAAGACCCTAGCGGGGGGGCAGAGACCCAGTACTTC
.	TRBV2	.	TRBJ2-6	CASGGQRSGANVLTF	TGTGCCAGCGGGGGACAACGCTCTGGGGCCAACGTCCTGACTTTC
few	TRBV6-1	TRBD1	TRBJ1-6	CASSGDRGRNSPLHF	TGTGCCAGCAGTGGGGACAGGGGTCGTAATTCACCCCTCCACTTT
.	TRBV12-5	.	TRBJ2-3	CASSPQGFDTQYF	TGTGCTAGTAGCCCCCAGGGGTTCGATACGCAGTATTTT
once	TRBV2	.	TRBJ1-1	CASQIQGLATEAFF	TGTGCCAGCCAGATACAGGGATTGGCCACTGAAGCTTTCTTT
.	TRBV7-8	.	TRBJ2-1	CASSYTHRTVDNEQFF	TGTGCCAGCAGCTATACACACAGGACGGTGGACAATGAGCAGTTCTTC
few	TRBV2	.	TRBJ1-2	CASSVGRENYGYTF	TGTGCCAGCAGTGTCGGCAGGGAAAACTATGGCTACACCTTC
.	TRBV18	TRBD1	TRBJ1-1	CASSPRTGTTEAFF	TGTGCCAGCTCACCACGGACAGGGACCACTGAAGCTTTCTTT
.	TRBV6-6	.	TRBJ2-7	CASSYPTSGHQYEQYF	TGTGCCAGCAGTTACCCTACATCGGGACACCAATACGAGCAGTACTTC
.	TRBV28	TRBD1	TRBJ1-4	CASSLTGSSEKLFF	TGTGCCAGCAGTTTGACAGGGTCCTCTGAAAAACTGTTTTTT
.	TRBV11-2	.	TRBJ1-4	CASSLGPIGEKLFF	TGTGCCAGCAGCCTAGGGCCGATCGGGGAAAAACTGTTTTTT
.	TRBV7-3	TRBD2	TRBJ2-7	CASSATPGRGGVTYF	TGTGCCAGCAGCGCTACGCCTGGCCGGGGGGGGGTCACGTACTTC
few	TRBV19	.	TRBJ2-2	CASSGGKKNTGELFF	TGTGCCAGTAGTGGCGGGAAAAAAAACACCGGGGAGCTGTTTTTT
.	TRBV6-5	TRBD1	TRBJ2-5	CASSLGTGAKAETQYF	TGTGCCAGCAGTTTAGGGACAGGGGCGAAGGCAGAGACCCAGTACTTC
.	TRBV20-1	.	TRBJ2-1	CSASNEQFF	TGCAGTGCCTCCAATGAGCAGTTCTTC
few	TRBV14	.	TRBJ1-1	CASSQVNRVNTEAFF	TGTGCCAGCAGCCAAGTAAACAGGGTTAACACTGAAGCTTTCTTT
.	TRBV18	.	TRBJ2-3	CASSPLAPTDTQYF	TGTGCCAGCTCACCGCTGGCTCCCACAGATACGCAGTATTTT
.	TRBV10-3	TRBD1	TRBJ2-7	CAISVGTGSSEQYF	TGTGCCATCAGTGTTGGGACAGGGAGTAGCGAGCAGTACTTC
once	TRBV2	TRBD1	TRBJ1-5	CASSWTGPQHF	TGTGCCAGCAGTTGGACAGGGCCCCAGCATTTT
.	TRBV4-1	TRBD2	TRBJ2-1	CASSQARRGAYNEQFF	TGCGCCAGCAGCCAAGCTAGGCGGGGGGCCTACAATGAGCAGTTCTTC
.	TRBV27	.	TRBJ1-5	CASRGANQPQHF	TGTGCCAGCAGGGGAGCCAATCAGCCCCAGCATTTT